This entry lists 25 T cell receptor beta chains sequenced from one sample in a study of CD8+CD57+ T cells in acquired aplastic anemia. TCR beta VDJ and CDR3 profiles were obtained from a genomic DNA template. In TCRdb, the reads were re-called with MiXCR into one record per CDR3 protein. The data show 68,000 or so distinct CDR3 sequences, with roughly half seen just once and roughly 8% held by the top ten. Sample: sorted CD4+, CD8+, or CD8+CD57+ T cells (not recorded which) from PBMCs. The source is a human donor in good health, serving as a control.

This chain links TRBV19 with TRBJ2-3, with D unresolved. The CDR3 contains 12 residues. Germline CDR1 LNHDA, CDR2 SQIVND (reference sequence). Deletions cut 3 bases from V and 4 bases from J, with 5 bases between. DNA for the CDR3: TGTGCCAGTAGTATCTCGGCAGATACGCAGTATTTT. Translating gives CASSISADTQYF.

This clonotype came up many times. This chain links TRBV5-1 with TRBJ1-2, with unresolved D. The germline gives CDR1 SGHRS, CDR2 YFSETQ. Trimming took off 3 bases at V and 2 bases at J, with 11 bases between the two ends. This CDR3 comprises 14 residues. CDR3 sequence reads: CASSYGPLNYGYTF. The CDR3 bases are TGCGCCAGCAGCTATGGGCCCCTAAACTATGGCTACACCTTC. The complete variable domain, with remaining parts taken from reference TRBV5-1 and TRBJ1-2, reads KAGVTQTPRYLIKTRGQQVTLSCSPISGHRSVSWYQQTPGQGLQFLFEYFSETQRNKGNFPGRFSGRQFSNSRSEMNVSTLELGDSALYLCASSYGPLNYGYTFGSGTRLTVV.

The rearrangement uses TRBV5-5 and TRBJ2-7, with 8 nucleotides matching TRBD1. Germline loops: CDR1 SGHKS, CDR2 YYEKEE (reference sequence). V shed 4 bases, J shed 1 base, and the junction held 10 bases outside the gene matches. This CDR3 has 16 residues. The CDR3 DNA is TGTGCCAGCAGCAATCCATGGGACAGGAGGTCCTACGAGCAGTACTTC. Amino acids: CASSNPWDRRSYEQYF.

The CDR3 region is CSVDRGTGGYEQYF. The CDR3 bases are TGCAGCGTTGATAGGGGGACAGGAGGCTACGAGCAGTACTTC. The chain uses TRBV29-1 and TRBJ2-7; 8 bases match TRBD1. V gave up 3 bases and J gave up 3 bases; unmatched junction bases: 7. Per germline, CDR1 SQVTM and CDR2 ANQGSEA. CDR3 length: 14 residues.

This clonotype has only one observation. A clone one base away is much larger, so this may be a read error. J is TRBJ1-2 and V is TRBV18; 11 bases match TRBD1. Germline assignment: CDR1 KGHSH and CDR2 LQKENI. This CDR3 is 15 amino acids long. As DNA, the CDR3 is TGTGCCAGCTCATACGGGACAGGGGGAATCTATGGCTGCACCTTC. This gives the protein CASSYGTGGIYGCTF.

The J gene is TRBJ2-7, the V gene TRBV7-2; 7 bases line up with TRBD1. CDR3 size: 15 residues. V was pared by 5 bases and J by 3 bases, with 10 bases of the junction left unmatched. Germline V gene sequence: CDR1 SGHTA, CDR2 FQGNSA. The CDR3 DNA follows: TGTGCCAGCAGCCCCTACCACCGGGACAGCTACGAGCAGTACTTC. The encoded protein is CASSPYHRDSYEQYF.

This clonotype has ten or more counts. The chain links TRBV6-1 to TRBJ1-2; D unclear. The CDR3 is 15 amino acids. In germline, CDR1 is MNHNS, CDR2 SASEGT. Trimming took 0 bases from V and 7 from J, leaving 15 bases between them. The CDR3 loop reads CASSEAPDLQSGYTF. In DNA, the CDR3 is TGTGCCAGCAGTGAAGCGCCAGATCTGCAATCTGGCTACACCTTC.

The V call is TRBV20-1, the J call TRBJ1-4, with D uncertain. V dropped 3 bases and J dropped 13 bases, with 18 bases sitting between them. The CDR3 runs 13 residues. CDR1 is DFQATT and CDR2 is SNEGSKA in the germline V gene (reference sequence). CDR3 in amino acids: CSASPGSPKLLFF. The CDR3, as DNA: TGCAGTGCTAGCCCCGGGAGTCCAAAACTACTGTTTTTT.

The sample holds many counts of this clonotype. The chain combines TRBV7-9 with TRBJ2-1, with D perhaps TRBD2 (6 bases). With 10 bases removed from V and 12 bases from J, the gap between germline ends came to 28 bases. Germline CDR1 reads SEHNR; CDR2 reads FQNEAQ (reference sequence). This CDR3 is built from 15 residues. The CDR3 is CATELSPLAAPGQFF. DNA of the CDR3: TGTGCCACCGAATTATCCCCGTTAGCGGCTCCCGGGCAGTTCTTC.

V gene TRBV9 combines with J gene TRBJ1-3, with 7 bases lining up with TRBD1. The junction had 3 bases not matched to a gene; V was cut back by 2 bases and J by 1 base. CDR3 length: 15 amino acids. The germline CDR1 and CDR2 sequences are SGDLS and YYNGEE. CDR3 nucleotides: TGTGCCAGCAGCGTTACAGGGGCGTCTGGAAACACCATATATTTT. Translating gives CASSVTGASGNTIYF.

The V gene is TRBV7-9, the J gene TRBJ2-5; D unresolved. Germline-derived CDR1 and CDR2 are SEHNR and FQNEAQ (reference sequence). Deletions cut 2 bases from V and 4 bases from J, with 5 bases between. The CDR3 covers 12 residues. The chain's CDR3 is CASSLLPETQYF. The CDR3 nucleotides read TGTGCCAGCAGCTTACTCCCAGAGACCCAGTACTTC.

This chain connects TRBV20-1 to TRBJ2-7, with 9 bases aligning to TRBD2. The junction had 7 bases not matched to a gene; V was cut back by 3 bases and J by 1 base. CDR3 length: 15 amino acids. Per the germline V gene, CDR1 is DFQATT and CDR2 is SNEGSKA (reference sequence). CDR3 sequence (DNA): TGCAGTGCTAGCCCAGCGGGGGGCCTTTCCTACGAGCAGTACTTC. This encodes CSASPAGGLSYEQYF.

This clonotype was observed a few times. Written as DNA, the CDR3 is TGTGCCAGCTCACGCGGGACTAGTGAGACCGGGGAGCTGTTTTTT. This codes for CASSRGTSETGELFF. The chain is built from TRBV18 and TRBJ2-2, with TRBD2 matching over 8 bases. The CDR3 length is 15 residues. The ends lost 4 bases at V and 5 bases at J; junction bases unmatched: 6. CDR1 is KGHSH and CDR2 is LQKENI in the germline V gene.

The sample holds many counts of this clonotype. The chain employs TRBV18 and TRBJ2-7; no clear D gene. The V gene's germline CDR1 is KGHSH and CDR2 LQKENI. V lost 6 bases and J lost 4, with 19 bases in between. This CDR3 spans 15 amino acids. The CDR3 spells CASSQRARRAYEQYF. DNA of the CDR3: TGTGCCAGCTCCCAAAGGGCCCGCCGGGCGTACGAGCAGTACTTC.

The chain combines TRBV3-1 with TRBJ1-2; no clear D gene. The CDR3 is 12 amino acids. In germline, CDR1 is LGHDT, CDR2 YNNKEL (reference sequence). The V and J ends lost 3 bases and 10 bases respectively, with 12 bases between them. The chain's CDR3 is CASSQLTLFYTF. The CDR3 region has the DNA TGTGCCAGCAGCCAGTTAACGCTGTTCTACACCTTC.

The chain has TRBV25-1 and TRBJ2-3, with D possibly matching TRBD2 (5 bases). This CDR3 is built from 14 residues. Germline CDR1 is MGHDK and CDR2 is SYGVNS. Deletions cut 5 bases from V and 11 bases from J, with 20 bases between. The CDR3: CASSSPGDYNEQYF. The CDR3 DNA sequence: TGTGCCAGCAGTAGCCCGGGCGACTACAATGAGCAGTATTTT.

Within the sample, this clonotype is medium-sized. The chain carries TRBV24-1 and TRBJ1-2; D gene uncertain. From germline, CDR1 is KGHDR and CDR2 SFDVKD. This CDR3 has 13 residues. Trimming removed 5 bases from V and 6 bases from J, with 12 bases in between. CDR3 sequence reads: CATSAVGNDGYTF. DNA for the CDR3: TGTGCCACCAGTGCGGTGGGGAACGATGGCTACACCTTC.

The sample holds one count of this clonotype. The chain joins TRBV10-3 to TRBJ2-3; 8 positions match TRBD2. The CDR3 spans 16 residues. Per the germline V gene, CDR1 is ENHRY and CDR2 is SYGVKD. Losses at the gene ends were 0 bases for V and 2 bases for J; bases not matched to a gene: 4. In DNA form, the CDR3 reads TGTGCCATCAGTGAGTCGTTCGGGGGGGCCACAGATACGCAGTATTTT. As protein: CAISESFGGATDTQYF.

This clonotype is a singleton in its sample. The chain combines TRBV19 with TRBJ1-4; possibly TRBD1 for D (5 bases). Germline V gene data show CDR1 as LNHDA and CDR2 as SQIVND (reference sequence). The V and J ends lost 6 bases and 8 bases respectively, with 10 bases between them. The CDR3 spans 12 residues. Here the CDR3 DNA reads TGTGCCAGTAGCCAGGGCCGGGAAAAACTGTTTTTT. Its protein is CASSQGREKLFF.

This rearrangement joins TRBV10-3 to TRBJ2-7, with 9 bases that match TRBD1. The trim removed 6 bases at V and 4 bases at J, leaving 7 bases unmatched. Per germline, CDR1 ENHRY and CDR2 SYGVKD. The CDR3 covers 14 residues. Here the CDR3 reads CAIRAGTGNYEQYF. The CDR3 DNA reads as TGTGCCATCAGGGCCGGGACAGGGAATTACGAGCAGTACTTC.

The gene calls are TRBV10-1 and TRBJ1-6; tentative D call: TRBD1 (5 bases). This CDR3 contains 17 residues. Germline CDR1 WNHNN, CDR2 SYGVQD (reference sequence). The V end lost 5 bases, the J end lost 0 bases, and 14 bases lay between the germline ends. The DNA of the CDR3 is TGCGCCAGCAGTTACGCGGAGGGACGCTCCTATAATTCACCCCTCCACTTT. The encoded protein is CASSYAEGRSYNSPLHF.

This clonotype has at least ten counts. The rearrangement links TRBV3-1 to TRBJ1-4, with TRBD1 matching 9 bases. The CDR3 contains 15 residues. Trimming took 4 bases from V and 7 from J; bases not matched to a gene: 7. Germline V gene lookup returns CDR1 LGHDT and CDR2 YNNKEL (reference sequence). The CDR3 reads CASSPSGTGSEKLFF. The CDR3 coding sequence is TGTGCCAGCAGCCCATCCGGGACAGGGAGTGAAAAACTGTTTTTT.

Note on this clonotype: This sequence may be a read error, since a much larger clone differs from it by one base. The rearrangement uses TRBV4-1 and TRBJ1-5, with D unclear. The CDR3 spans 13 residues. V was shortened by 4 bases and J by 5 bases, with 9 bases between the two germline ends. Germline V lookup: CDR1 MGHRA, CDR2 YSYEKL. This CDR3 is CASSPTHDQPQHF. The CDR3 bases are TGCGCCAGCAGCCCGACACACGATCAGCCCCAGCATTTT.

A word on this clonotype: One junction end disagrees with the germline gene, perhaps due to a read error. This chain joins TRBV19 and TRBJ2-3; 9 bases are shared with TRBD2. The germline gives CDR1 LNHDA, CDR2 SQIVND (reference sequence). The CDR3 consists of 14 residues. The CDR3 DNA reads as TGTGCCAGTAGTTTTAGCGGGGGCACAGATACGCAGTACTTT. Translated: CASSFSGGTDTQYF.

V is TRBV11-2 and J is TRBJ1-2; 11 nucleotides line up with TRBD1. This CDR3 comprises 14 residues. The J segment lost 7 bases and the V segment lost 0 bases, leaving 1 base of the junction unmatched. Germline V gene data show CDR1 as SGHAT and CDR2 as FQNNGV. The CDR3 bases are TGTGCCAGCAGCTTAGAGGGACAGGGGGTTGGCTACACCTTC. Translation gives CASSLEGQGVGYTF.